Reported below is one TCR beta chain. Its specificity is not known. The data were obtained in a study of CD8+CD57+ T cells in acquired aplastic anemia. Study context: CD4+ and CD8+ cells, once sorted, gave DNA averaging about 3 ug.

Trimming shortened V by 0 bases and J by 7 bases, and 12 bases separated the two germline ends. Germline V gene lookup returns CDR1 WSHSY and CDR2 SAAADI. CDR3 size: 14 residues. TCR beta VDJ and CDR3 profiling used genomic DNA as template. TCRdb re-analysed the reads in MiXCR, keeping a single row per CDR3 protein. The profile shows under 350,000 distinct CDR3 sequences, under 60% of them singletons. An expansion of CD8+CD57+ cells by flow cytometry had been shown in patients chosen for sequencing. Study results and caveats: Researchers reported that CD8+ Simpson's diversity was not significantly different in patients versus controls.

The rearrangement links TRBV10-2 to TRBJ1-2; possible D gene TRBD1, 5 bases. The sequencing sample was made of sorted CD4+, CD8+, or CD8+CD57+ T cells (not recorded which) from PBMCs. This TCR derives from a human donor with aplastic anemia. The CDR3 spells CASSESPLGGGYTF. CDR3 DNA sequence: TGCGCCAGCAGTGAGTCTCCACTTGGGGGTGGCTACACCTTC.